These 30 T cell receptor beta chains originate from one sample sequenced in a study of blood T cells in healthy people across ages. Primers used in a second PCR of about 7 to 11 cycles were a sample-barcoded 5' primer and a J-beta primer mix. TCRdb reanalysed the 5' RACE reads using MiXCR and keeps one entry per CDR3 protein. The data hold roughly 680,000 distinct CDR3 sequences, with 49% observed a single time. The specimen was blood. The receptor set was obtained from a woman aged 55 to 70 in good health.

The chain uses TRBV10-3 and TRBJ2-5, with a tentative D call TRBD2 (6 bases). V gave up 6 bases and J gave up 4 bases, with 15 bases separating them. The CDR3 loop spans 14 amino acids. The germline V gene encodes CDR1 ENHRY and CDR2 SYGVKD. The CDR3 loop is CAIRGTVVGETQYF. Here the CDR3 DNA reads TGTGCCATCAGGGGGACTGTCGTTGGAGAGACCCAGTACTTC.

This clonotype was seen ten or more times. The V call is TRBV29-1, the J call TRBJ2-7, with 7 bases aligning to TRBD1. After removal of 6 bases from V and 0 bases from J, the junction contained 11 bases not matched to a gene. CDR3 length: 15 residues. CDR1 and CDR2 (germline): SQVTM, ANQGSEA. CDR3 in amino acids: CSVGTTGIVSYEQYF. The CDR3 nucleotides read TGCAGCGTCGGCACGACAGGGATCGTCTCCTACGAGCAGTACTTC.

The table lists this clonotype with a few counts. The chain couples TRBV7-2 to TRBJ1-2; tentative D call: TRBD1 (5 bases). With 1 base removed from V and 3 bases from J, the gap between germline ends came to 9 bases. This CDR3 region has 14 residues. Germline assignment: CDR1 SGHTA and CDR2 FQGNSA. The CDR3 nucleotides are TGTGCCAGCAGCTTAGGAGGGGTATACTATGGCTACACCTTC. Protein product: CASSLGGVYYGYTF.

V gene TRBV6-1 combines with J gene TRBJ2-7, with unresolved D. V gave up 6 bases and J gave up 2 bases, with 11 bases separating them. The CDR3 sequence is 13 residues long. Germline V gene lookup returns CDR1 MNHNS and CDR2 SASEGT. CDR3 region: CASRNGKTYEQYF. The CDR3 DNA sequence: TGTGCCAGCAGAAACGGCAAAACCTACGAGCAGTACTTC.

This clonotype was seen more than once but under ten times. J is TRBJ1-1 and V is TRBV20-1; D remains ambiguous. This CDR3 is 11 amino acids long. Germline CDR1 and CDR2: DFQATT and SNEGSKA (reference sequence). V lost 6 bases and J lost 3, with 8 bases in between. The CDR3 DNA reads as TGCAGTGCCCTATGGGACACTGAAGCTTTCTTT. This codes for CSALWDTEAFF.

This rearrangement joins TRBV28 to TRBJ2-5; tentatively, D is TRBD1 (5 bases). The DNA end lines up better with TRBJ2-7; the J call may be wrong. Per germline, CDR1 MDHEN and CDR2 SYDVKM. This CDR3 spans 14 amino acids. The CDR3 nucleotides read TGTGCCAGCAGTTTCCTCCCTCAGGGCTACGAGCAGTACTTC. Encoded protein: CASSFLPQGYEQYF.

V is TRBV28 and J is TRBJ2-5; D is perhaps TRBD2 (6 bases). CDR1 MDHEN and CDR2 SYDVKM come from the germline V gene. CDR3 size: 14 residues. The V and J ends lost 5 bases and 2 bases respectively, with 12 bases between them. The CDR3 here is CASSVYGGQETQYF. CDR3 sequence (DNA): TGTGCCAGCAGTGTATATGGGGGGCAAGAGACCCAGTACTTC.

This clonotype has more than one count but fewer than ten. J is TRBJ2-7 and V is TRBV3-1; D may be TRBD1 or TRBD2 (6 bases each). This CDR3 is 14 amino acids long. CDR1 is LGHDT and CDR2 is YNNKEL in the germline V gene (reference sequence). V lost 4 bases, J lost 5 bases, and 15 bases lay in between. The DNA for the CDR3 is TGTGCCAGCAGCCCGCCGGGAAGGGGGGACGAGCAGTACTTC. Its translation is CASSPPGRGDEQYF.

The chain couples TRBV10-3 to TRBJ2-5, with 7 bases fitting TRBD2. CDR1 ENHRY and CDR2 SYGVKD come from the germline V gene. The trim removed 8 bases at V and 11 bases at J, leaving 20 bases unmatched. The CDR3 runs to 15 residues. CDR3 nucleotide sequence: TGTGCCATCGCAGACGGAGGTAGCGGGTTGTCGGAGCAGTACTTC. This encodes CAIADGGSGLSEQYF.

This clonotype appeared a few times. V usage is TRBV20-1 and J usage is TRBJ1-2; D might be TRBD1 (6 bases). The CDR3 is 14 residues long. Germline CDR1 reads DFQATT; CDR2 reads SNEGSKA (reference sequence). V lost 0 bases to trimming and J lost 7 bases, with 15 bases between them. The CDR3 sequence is CSARDLYRVGGYTF. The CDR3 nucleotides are TGCAGTGCTAGAGATCTTTACAGGGTTGGTGGCTACACCTTC.

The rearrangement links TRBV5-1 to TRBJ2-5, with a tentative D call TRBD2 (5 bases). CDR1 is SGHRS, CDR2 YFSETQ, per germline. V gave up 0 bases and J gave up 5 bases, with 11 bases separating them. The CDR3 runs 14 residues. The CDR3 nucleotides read TGCGCCAGCAGCTTGGCCCGGCGGAGGGAGACCCAGTACTTC. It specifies CASSLARRRETQYF.

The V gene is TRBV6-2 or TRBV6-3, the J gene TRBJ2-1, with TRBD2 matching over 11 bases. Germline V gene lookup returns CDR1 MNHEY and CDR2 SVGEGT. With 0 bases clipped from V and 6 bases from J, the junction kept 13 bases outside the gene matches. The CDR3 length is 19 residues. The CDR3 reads CASSYSPSGRSPDPNEQFF. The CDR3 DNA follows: TGTGCCAGCAGTTACTCTCCTAGCGGGAGGTCACCCGACCCCAATGAGCAGTTCTTC.

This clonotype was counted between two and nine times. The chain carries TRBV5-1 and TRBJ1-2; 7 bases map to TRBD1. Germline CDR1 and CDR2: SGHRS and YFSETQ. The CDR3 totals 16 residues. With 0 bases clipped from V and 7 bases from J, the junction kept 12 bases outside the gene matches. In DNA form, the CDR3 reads TGCGCCAGCAGCTTGGCGGGACAGCAGGGTTCGTCTGGCTACACCTTC. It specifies CASSLAGQQGSSGYTF.

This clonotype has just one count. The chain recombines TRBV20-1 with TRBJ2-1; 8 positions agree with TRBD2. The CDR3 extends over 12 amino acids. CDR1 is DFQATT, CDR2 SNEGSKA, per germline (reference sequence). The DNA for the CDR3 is TGCAGCGGGACTAGAACGTCCAATGAGCAGTTCTTC. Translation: CSGTRTSNEQFF.

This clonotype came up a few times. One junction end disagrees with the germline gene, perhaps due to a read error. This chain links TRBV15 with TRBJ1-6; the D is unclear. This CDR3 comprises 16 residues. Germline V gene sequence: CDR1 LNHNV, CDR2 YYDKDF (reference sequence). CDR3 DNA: TGTGCCACCAGCGGAGACCGGAGCTCCTATAATTCACCCCTCCACTTT. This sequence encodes CATSGDRSSYNSPLHF.

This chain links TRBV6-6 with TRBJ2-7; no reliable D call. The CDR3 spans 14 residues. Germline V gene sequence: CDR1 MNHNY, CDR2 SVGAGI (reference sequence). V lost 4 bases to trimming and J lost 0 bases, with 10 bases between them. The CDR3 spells CASSWKESSYEQYF. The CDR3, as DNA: TGTGCCAGCAGTTGGAAGGAGAGCTCCTACGAGCAGTACTTC.

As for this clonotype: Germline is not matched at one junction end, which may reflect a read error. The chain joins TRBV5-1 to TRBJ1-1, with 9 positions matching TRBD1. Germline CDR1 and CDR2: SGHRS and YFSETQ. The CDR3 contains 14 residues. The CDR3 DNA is TGCGCCAGCAGCTACGGACAGGGGAACACTGAAGTTTTCTTT. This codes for CASSYGQGNTEVFF.

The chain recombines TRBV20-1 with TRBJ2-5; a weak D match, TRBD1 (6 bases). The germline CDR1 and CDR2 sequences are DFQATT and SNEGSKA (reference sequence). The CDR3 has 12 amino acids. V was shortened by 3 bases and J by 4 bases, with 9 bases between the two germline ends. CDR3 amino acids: CSARLTGETQYF. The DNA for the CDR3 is TGCAGTGCTAGGCTGACAGGAGAGACCCAGTACTTC.

The CDR3 DNA is TGTGCCAGCAGTTTAGGTTTACTTGCCAATGAGCAGTTCTTC. Amino acids: CASSLGLLANEQFF. The gene calls are TRBV12-3 or TRBV12-4 and TRBJ2-1; D call uncertain. CDR3 length: 14 amino acids. Trimming pared 1 base from V and 6 bases from J, leaving 10 bases between.

The CDR3 loop is CASSLGRGGYTF. The CDR3 nucleotides are TGTGCCAGCAGCTTAGGCCGAGGTGGCTACACCTTC. The chain links TRBV7-2 to TRBJ1-2; D gene ambiguous. Germline loops: CDR1 SGHTA, CDR2 FQGNSA. V lost 1 base and J lost 7, with 7 bases in between. CDR3 length equals 12 residues. The whole variable domain, filled in from reference TRBV7-2 and TRBJ1-2, reads GAGVSQSPSNKVTEKGKDVELRCDPISGHTALYWYRQSLGQGLEFLIYFQGNSAPDKSGLPSDRFSAERTGGSVSTLTIQRTQQEDSAVYLCASSLGRGGYTFGSGTRLTVV.

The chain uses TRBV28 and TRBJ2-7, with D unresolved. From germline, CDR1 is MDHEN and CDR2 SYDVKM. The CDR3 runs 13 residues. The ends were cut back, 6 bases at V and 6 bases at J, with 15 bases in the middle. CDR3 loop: CASRPGSTSEQYF. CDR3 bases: TGTGCCAGCAGGCCCGGCTCGACCTCCGAGCAGTACTTC.

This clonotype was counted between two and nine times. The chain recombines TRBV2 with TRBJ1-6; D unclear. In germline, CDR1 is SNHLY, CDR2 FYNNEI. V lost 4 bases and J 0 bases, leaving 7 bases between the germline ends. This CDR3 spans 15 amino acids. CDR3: CASSARSSYNSPLHF. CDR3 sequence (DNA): TGTGCCAGCAGTGCGAGGTCCTCCTATAATTCACCCCTCCACTTT.

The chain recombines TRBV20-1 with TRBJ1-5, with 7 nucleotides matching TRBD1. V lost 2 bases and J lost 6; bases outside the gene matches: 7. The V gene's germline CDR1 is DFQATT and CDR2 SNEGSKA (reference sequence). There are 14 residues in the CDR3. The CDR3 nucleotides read TGCAGTGCTAGAAGGCAGGGGGACGGTCAGCCCCAGCATTTT. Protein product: CSARRQGDGQPQHF.

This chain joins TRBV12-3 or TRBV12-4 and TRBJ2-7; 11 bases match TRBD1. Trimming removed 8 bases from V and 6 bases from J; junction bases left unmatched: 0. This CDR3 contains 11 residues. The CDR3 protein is CASGQGAEQYF. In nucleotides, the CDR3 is TGTGCCAGCGGACAGGGGGCCGAGCAGTACTTC.

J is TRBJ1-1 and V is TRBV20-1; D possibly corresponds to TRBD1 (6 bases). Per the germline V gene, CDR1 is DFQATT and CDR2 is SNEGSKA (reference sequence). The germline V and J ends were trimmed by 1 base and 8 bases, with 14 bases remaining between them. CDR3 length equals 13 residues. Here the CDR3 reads CSARATGSSEAFF. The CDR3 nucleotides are TGCAGTGCTAGAGCAACAGGGTCGTCCGAAGCTTTCTTT.

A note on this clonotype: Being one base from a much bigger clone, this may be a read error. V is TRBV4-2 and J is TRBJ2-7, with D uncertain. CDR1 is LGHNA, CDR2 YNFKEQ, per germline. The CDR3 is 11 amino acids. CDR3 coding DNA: TGTACCAGCAGCCAAGCCCACGAGCAGTACTTC. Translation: CTSSQAHEQYF.

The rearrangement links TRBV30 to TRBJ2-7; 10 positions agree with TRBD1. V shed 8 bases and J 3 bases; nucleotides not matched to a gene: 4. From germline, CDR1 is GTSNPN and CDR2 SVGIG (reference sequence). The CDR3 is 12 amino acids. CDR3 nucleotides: TGTGCCAGAGGGACAGGGGACTACGAGCAGTACTTC. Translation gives CARGTGDYEQYF. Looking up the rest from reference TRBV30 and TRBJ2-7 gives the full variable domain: SQTIHQWPATLVQPVGSPLSLECTVEGTSNPNLYWYRQAAGRGLQLLFYSVGIGQISSEVPQNLSASRPQDRQFILSSKKLLLSDSGFYLCARGTGDYEQYFGPGTRLTVT.

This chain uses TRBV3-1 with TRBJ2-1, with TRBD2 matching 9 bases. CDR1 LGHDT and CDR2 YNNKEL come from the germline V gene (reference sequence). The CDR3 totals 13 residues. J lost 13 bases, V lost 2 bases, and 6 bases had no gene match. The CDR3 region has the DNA TGTGCCAGCAGCCAACTAGCGGGATTGATTCAGTTCTTC. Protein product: CASSQLAGLIQFF.

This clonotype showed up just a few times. The CDR3 loop is CSARERTGGDGYTF. The CDR3 coding sequence is TGCAGTGCTAGAGAGAGGACAGGGGGCGATGGCTACACCTTC. This chain joins TRBV20-1 and TRBJ1-2; 11 bases are shared with TRBD1. V shed 0 bases and J 6 bases; nucleotides not matched to a gene: 3. This CDR3 has 14 residues. Germline V gene data show CDR1 as DFQATT and CDR2 as SNEGSKA (reference sequence).

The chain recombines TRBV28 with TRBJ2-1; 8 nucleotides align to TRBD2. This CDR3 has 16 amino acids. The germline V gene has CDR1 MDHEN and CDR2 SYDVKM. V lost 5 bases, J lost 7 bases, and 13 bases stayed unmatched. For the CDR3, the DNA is TGTGCCAGCAGTGCCAGCGGGAGAGGGGGGAGGAATGAGCAGTTCTTC. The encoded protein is CASSASGRGGRNEQFF. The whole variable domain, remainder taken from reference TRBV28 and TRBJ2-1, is DVKVTQSSRYLVKRTGEKVFLECVQDMDHENMFWYRQDPGLGLRLIYFSYDVKMKEKGDIPEGYSVSREKKERFSLILESASTNQTSMYLCASSASGRGGRNEQFFGPGTRLTVL.